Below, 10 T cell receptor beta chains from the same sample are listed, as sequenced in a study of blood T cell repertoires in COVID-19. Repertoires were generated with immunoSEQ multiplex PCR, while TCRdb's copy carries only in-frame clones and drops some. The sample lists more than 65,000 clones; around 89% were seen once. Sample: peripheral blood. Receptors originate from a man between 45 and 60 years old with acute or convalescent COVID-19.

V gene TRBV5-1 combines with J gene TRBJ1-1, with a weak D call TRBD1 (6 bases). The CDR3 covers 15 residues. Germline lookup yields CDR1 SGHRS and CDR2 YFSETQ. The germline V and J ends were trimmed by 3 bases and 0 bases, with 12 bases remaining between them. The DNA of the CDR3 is TGCGCCAGCAGCTCAGCGACAGGACTGAACACTGAAGCTTTCTTT. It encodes CASSSATGLNTEAFF.

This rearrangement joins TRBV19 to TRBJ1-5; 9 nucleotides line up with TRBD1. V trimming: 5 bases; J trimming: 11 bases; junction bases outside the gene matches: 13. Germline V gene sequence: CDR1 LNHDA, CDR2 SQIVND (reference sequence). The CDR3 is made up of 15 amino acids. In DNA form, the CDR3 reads TGTGCCAGTAGTCCCGGACAGGGGAGGTACAGTTCCCAGCATTTT. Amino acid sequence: CASSPGQGRYSSQHF.

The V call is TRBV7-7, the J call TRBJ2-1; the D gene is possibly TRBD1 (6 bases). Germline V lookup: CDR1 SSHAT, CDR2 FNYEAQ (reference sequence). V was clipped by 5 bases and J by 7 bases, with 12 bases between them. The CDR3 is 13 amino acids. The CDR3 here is CASSTGIKNEQFF. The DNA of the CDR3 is TGTGCCAGCAGCACAGGGATAAAGAATGAGCAGTTCTTC.

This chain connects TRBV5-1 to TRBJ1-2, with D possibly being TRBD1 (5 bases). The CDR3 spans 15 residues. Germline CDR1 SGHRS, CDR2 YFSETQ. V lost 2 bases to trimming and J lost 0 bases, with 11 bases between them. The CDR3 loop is CASSFTGDPNYGYTF. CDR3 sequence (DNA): TGCGCCAGCAGCTTTACAGGCGACCCTAACTATGGCTACACCTTC.

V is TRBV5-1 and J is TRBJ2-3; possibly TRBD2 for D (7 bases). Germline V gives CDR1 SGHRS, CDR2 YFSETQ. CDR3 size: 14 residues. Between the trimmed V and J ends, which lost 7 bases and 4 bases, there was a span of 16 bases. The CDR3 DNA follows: TGCGCCAGCCACGGGGGGCGGACCTCAGATACGCAGTATTTT. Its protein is CASHGGRTSDTQYF.

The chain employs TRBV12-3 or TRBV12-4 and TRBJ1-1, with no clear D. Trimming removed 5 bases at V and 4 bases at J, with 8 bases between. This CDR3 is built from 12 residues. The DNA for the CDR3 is TGTGCCAGCAGTCGTCGGGGCACTGAAGCTTTCTTT. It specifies CASSRRGTEAFF.

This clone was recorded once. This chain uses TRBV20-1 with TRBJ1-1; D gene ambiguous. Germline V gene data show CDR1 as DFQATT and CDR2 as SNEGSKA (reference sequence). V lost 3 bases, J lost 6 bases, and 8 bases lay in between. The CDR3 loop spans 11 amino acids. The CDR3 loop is CSARAYPEAFF. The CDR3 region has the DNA TGCAGTGCTAGGGCATATCCTGAAGCTTTCTTT.

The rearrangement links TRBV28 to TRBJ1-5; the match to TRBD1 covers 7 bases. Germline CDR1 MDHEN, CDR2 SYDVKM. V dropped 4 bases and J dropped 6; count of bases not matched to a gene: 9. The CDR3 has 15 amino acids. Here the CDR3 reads CASSSVQGDSQPQHF. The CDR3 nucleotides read TGTGCCAGCAGTTCGGTTCAGGGGGATAGTCAGCCCCAGCATTTT.

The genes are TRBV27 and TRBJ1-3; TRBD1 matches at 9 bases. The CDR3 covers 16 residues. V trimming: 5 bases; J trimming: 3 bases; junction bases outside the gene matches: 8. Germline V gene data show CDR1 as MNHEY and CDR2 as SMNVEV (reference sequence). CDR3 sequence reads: CASSPHRGLDGNTIYF. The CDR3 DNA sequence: TGTGCCAGCAGTCCCCACAGGGGGCTTGATGGAAACACCATATATTTT.

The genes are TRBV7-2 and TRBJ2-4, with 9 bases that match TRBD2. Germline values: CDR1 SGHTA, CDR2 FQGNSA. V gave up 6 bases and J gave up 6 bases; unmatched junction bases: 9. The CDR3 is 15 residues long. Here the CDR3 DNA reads TGTGCCAGCAGACAGAGCGGGGGGAGGTTAAACATTCAGTACTTC. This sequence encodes CASRQSGGRLNIQYF.